The 31 T cell receptor beta chains presented below share a single source sample, sequenced in a study of cytomegalovirus exposure and HLA in healthy donors. PCR amplification relied on 60 Vbeta primers (plus 13 Jbeta primers). Measured with immunoSEQ multiplex PCR; TCRdb has only the in-frame clones, and not every one. The data hold roughly 200,000 clones, with 86% observed a single time. Sequencing input: PBMCs. The receptor set was obtained from a woman in her twenties or thirties in good health and CMV-seronegative.

The rearrangement uses TRBV5-1 and TRBJ2-5, with 8 positions matching TRBD1. Germline V gene lookup returns CDR1 SGHRS and CDR2 YFSETQ. CDR3 length equals 14 residues. Unmatched junction bases numbered 7, after V lost 4 bases and J lost 5 bases. CDR3 bases: TGCGCCAGCAGCCCGACAGGGGTGAGGGAGACCCAGTACTTC. Protein product: CASSPTGVRETQYF.

CDR3 in amino acids: CATSTSGRPYNEQFF. CDR3 in DNA: TGTGCCACCAGCACTAGCGGGAGACCCTACAATGAGCAGTTCTTC. The chain recombines TRBV15 with TRBJ2-1, with TRBD2 matching over 10 bases. With V trimmed by 4 bases and J by 2 bases, 2 bases remained unmatched. This CDR3 is built from 15 residues. Germline CDR1 reads LNHNV; CDR2 reads YYDKDF (reference sequence).

This clone came up once. V gene TRBV7-6 combines with J gene TRBJ2-7; D ambiguous. The CDR3 covers 13 residues. Trimming took 0 bases from V and 5 from J, leaving 8 bases between them. Germline assignment: CDR1 SGHVS and CDR2 FNYEAQ. In nucleotides, the CDR3 is TGTGCCAGCAGCTTAGCGGGCAGGAACGAGCAGTACTTC. Protein product: CASSLAGRNEQYF.

The V and J genes are TRBV7-8 and TRBJ2-3; the match to TRBD2 covers 8 bases. This CDR3 has 16 residues. CDR1 SGHVS and CDR2 FQNEAQ come from the germline V gene. The V gene end was trimmed by 3 bases and the J gene end by 6 bases; junction bases not matched to a gene: 11. CDR3 loop: CASSLGLGGIVDTQYF. The DNA for the CDR3 is TGTGCCAGCAGCTTGGGACTAGGGGGGATTGTCGATACGCAGTATTTT. Supplemented by reference TRBV7-8 and TRBJ2-3, the full variable domain reads GAGVSQSPRYKVAKRGQDVALRCDPISGHVSLFWYQQALGQGPEFLTYFQNEAQLDKSGLPSDRFFAERPEGSVSTLKIQRTQQEDSAVYLCASSLGLGGIVDTQYFGPGTRLTVL.

This chain joins TRBV7-9 and TRBJ2-1, with D unclear. The CDR3 is 14 residues long. Trimming stripped 5 bases from V and 2 bases from J, with 10 bases between. Germline CDR1 SEHNR, CDR2 FQNEAQ (reference sequence). The CDR3 DNA reads TGTGCCAGCAGCCAGACACCTGCCTACAATGAGCAGTTCTTC. As protein: CASSQTPAYNEQFF.

The rearrangement uses TRBV6-6 and TRBJ1-5; D possibly corresponds to TRBD1 (6 bases). Per germline, CDR1 MNHNY and CDR2 SVGAGI (reference sequence). CDR3 length: 15 amino acids. The V gene lost 8 bases and the J gene lost 0 bases, with 14 bases spanning the gap. This CDR3 reads CASCPRGNSNQPQHF. Here the CDR3 DNA reads TGTGCCAGCTGTCCCAGGGGCAATAGCAATCAGCCCCAGCATTTT.

This chain links TRBV5-6 with TRBJ2-5; unclear D gene. CDR3 length: 17 amino acids. V lost 4 bases, J lost 3 bases, and 22 bases lay in between. In germline, CDR1 is SGHDT, CDR2 YYEEEE. CDR3 in amino acids: CASSPPPVTRREETQYF. Written as DNA, the CDR3 is TGTGCCAGCAGCCCCCCGCCCGTGACTCGCCGCGAAGAGACCCAGTACTTC.

The chain carries TRBV11-3 and TRBJ2-7, with 7 positions matching TRBD2. Germline CDR1 is SGHNT and CDR2 is YENEEA. V lost 1 base to trimming and J lost 4 bases; unmatched junction nucleotides: 7. The CDR3 loop spans 15 amino acids. The CDR3 spells CASSLGGGYVYEQYF. In DNA, the CDR3 is TGTGCCAGCAGCTTAGGGGGGGGGTACGTTTACGAGCAGTACTTC.

The V call is TRBV7-3, the J call TRBJ2-3, with TRBD1 matching 9 bases. The CDR3 contains 16 residues. Germline CDR1 is SGHTA and CDR2 is FQGTGA. V dropped 5 bases and J dropped 1; count of bases not matched to a gene: 7. The CDR3 nucleotides are TGTGCCAGCAGCGCACAGGGGGCTGTTGGCACAGATACGCAGTATTTT. Amino acids: CASSAQGAVGTDTQYF. Combining the CDR3 with reference TRBV7-3 and TRBJ2-3 gives the whole variable domain GAGVSQTPSNKVTEKGKYVELRCDPISGHTALYWYRQSLGQGPEFLIYFQGTGAADDSGLPNDRFFAVRPEGSVSTLKIQRTERGDSAVYLCASSAQGAVGTDTQYFGPGTRLTVL.

V gene TRBV7-9 combines with J gene TRBJ2-3; 9 bases map to TRBD2. The germline V gene encodes CDR1 SEHNR and CDR2 FQNEAQ (reference sequence). V shed 5 bases and J 4 bases; nucleotides not matched to a gene: 10. There are 16 residues in the CDR3. Here the CDR3 reads CASSPQIAGDADTQYF. The CDR3 DNA reads as TGTGCCAGCAGCCCGCAGATAGCGGGAGATGCAGATACGCAGTATTTT.

The chain links TRBV28 to TRBJ1-3; D remains unclear. The germline V gene has CDR1 MDHEN and CDR2 SYDVKM. This CDR3 has 14 amino acids. V was clipped by 2 bases and J by 4 bases, with 9 bases between them. Here the CDR3 reads CASSLHGYGNTIYF. For the CDR3, the DNA is TGTGCCAGCAGTTTACACGGTTACGGAAACACCATATATTTT.

The rearrangement links TRBV11-2 to TRBJ2-5; TRBD2 agrees at 8 bases. Germline lookup yields CDR1 SGHAT and CDR2 FQNNGV. The trim removed 5 bases at V and 1 base at J, leaving 3 bases unmatched. This CDR3 has 14 amino acids. CDR3 in DNA: TGTGCCAGCAGCCCACGGGAGGGCCAAGAGACCCAGTACTTC. This codes for CASSPREGQETQYF.

The rearrangement links TRBV28 to TRBJ2-3, with 11 bases lining up with TRBD2. The CDR3 extends over 16 amino acids. CDR1 is MDHEN and CDR2 is SYDVKM in the germline V gene. Trimming took 3 bases from V and 1 from J; bases not matched to a gene: 3. The CDR3 DNA reads as TGTGCCAGCAGTTTCACTAGCGGGAGTGGCACAGATACGCAGTATTTT. Protein: CASSFTSGSGTDTQYF.

The rearrangement uses TRBV28 and TRBJ2-1, with D perhaps matching TRBD2 (6 bases). The CDR3 runs to 14 residues. V was pared by 6 bases and J by 4 bases, with 13 bases between. Germline CDR1 is MDHEN and CDR2 is SYDVKM. The CDR3 spells CASSLSGLYNEQFF. CDR3 coding DNA: TGTGCCAGCAGCCTTAGCGGATTATACAATGAGCAGTTCTTC.

The chain has TRBV19 and TRBJ2-7; 7 nucleotides line up with TRBD1. The CDR3 contains 14 residues. CDR1 is LNHDA and CDR2 is SQIVND in the germline V gene (reference sequence). V lost 5 bases to trimming and J lost 3 bases; unmatched junction nucleotides: 7. CDR3 amino acids: CASSEQGSDYEQYF. The CDR3 coding sequence is TGTGCCAGTAGTGAACAGGGGTCAGACTACGAGCAGTACTTC.

The chain combines TRBV20-1 with TRBJ2-5; the D is unclear. The length of the CDR3 is 11 residues. V lost 7 bases and J 5 bases, leaving 11 bases between the germline ends. The V gene's germline CDR1 is DFQATT and CDR2 SNEGSKA (reference sequence). The CDR3, as DNA: TGCAGTGGTTCGTCGAGGGAGACCCAGTACTTC. Translating it yields CSGSSRETQYF.

This chain uses TRBV5-1 with TRBJ2-1; the match to TRBD2 covers 10 bases. In germline, CDR1 is SGHRS, CDR2 YFSETQ. The V and J ends lost 0 bases and 8 bases, in that order; junction bases with no gene match: 5. The CDR3 is 15 residues long. CDR3 in DNA: TGCGCCAGCAGCTTGGACCCTAGCGGGAGTGATGAGCAGTTCTTC. It yields the protein CASSLDPSGSDEQFF.

This chain uses TRBV19 with TRBJ2-3; 8 bases are shared with TRBD1. V lost 0 bases and J lost 4; bases outside the gene matches: 9. This CDR3 spans 17 amino acids. CDR1 is LNHDA and CDR2 is SQIVND in the germline V gene (reference sequence). CDR3 sequence: CASSIDSAGGPPDTQYF. In DNA, the CDR3 is TGTGCCAGTAGTATAGATTCTGCAGGGGGCCCACCAGATACGCAGTATTTT.

In its sample, this clone was seen once. This chain uses TRBV10-3 with TRBJ2-7, with 9 bases that match TRBD2. Germline CDR1 reads ENHRY; CDR2 reads SYGVKD. After removal of 0 bases from V and 5 bases from J, the junction contained 11 bases not matched to a gene. The CDR3 contains 17 residues. This chain's CDR3 is CAISESFRREGGDEQYF. CDR3 nucleotides: TGTGCCATCAGTGAGTCGTTTAGGCGGGAGGGCGGAGACGAGCAGTACTTC.

The chain couples TRBV7-3 to TRBJ2-4, with D possibly being TRBD2 (5 bases). CDR3 length: 15 residues. The germline V gene has CDR1 SGHTA and CDR2 FQGTGA. The germline V and J ends were trimmed by 5 bases and 4 bases, with 15 bases remaining between them. Here the CDR3 DNA reads TGTGCCAGCAGCCAAACTGCGGGCACGAAAAACATTCAGTACTTC. Its translation: CASSQTAGTKNIQYF.

Turning to this clone: This CDR3 is missing its conserved last phenylalanine or tryptophan, likely due to a read error. The limits of the CDR3 on the DNA are not certain, so only TCRdb's listed CDR3 is given. The rearrangement uses TRBV5-5 and TRBJ2-4; the table names TRBD2, a call not compared with the DNA. A total of 14 residues make up the CDR3, ends included. Per the germline V gene, CDR1 is SGHKS and CDR2 is YYEKEE (reference sequence). The CDR3 protein is CASSFGLAGGPPTI.

A note on this clone: This CDR3 is also generated by other DNA sequences in the sample. The rearrangement uses TRBV4-2 and TRBJ2-7; TRBD2 aligns across 9 bases. Germline lookup yields CDR1 LGHNA and CDR2 YNFKEQ. The trim removed 8 bases at V and 2 bases at J, leaving 7 bases unmatched. The CDR3 sequence is 14 residues long. As DNA, the CDR3 is TGTGCCAGCGGAGAGAGCGGGAGGCCCTACGAGCAGTACTTC. It translates to CASGESGRPYEQYF.

The chain carries TRBV27 and TRBJ2-1; perhaps TRBD2 as D (6 bases). The CDR3 consists of 14 residues. The V gene's germline CDR1 is MNHEY and CDR2 SMNVEV (reference sequence). V lost 6 bases and J 7 bases, leaving 16 bases between the germline ends. CDR3 protein: CASSPPGSLNEQFF. The CDR3, as DNA: TGTGCCAGCAGCCCTCCCGGGAGTCTGAATGAGCAGTTCTTC.

Only one count was recorded for this clone. The gene calls are TRBV6-5 and TRBJ2-3, with 9 nucleotides matching TRBD1. The CDR3 has 15 amino acids. CDR1 MNHEY and CDR2 SVGAGI come from the germline V gene. J gave up 1 base and V 6 bases, and 5 bases lay outside the gene matches. CDR3: CASSRWDRGTDTQYF. CDR3 nucleotides: TGTGCCAGCAGCCGCTGGGACAGGGGCACAGATACGCAGTATTTT.

This chain uses TRBV27 with TRBJ2-1, with 9 bases fitting TRBD1. Per germline, CDR1 MNHEY and CDR2 SMNVEV (reference sequence). V lost 2 bases, J lost 7 bases, and 6 bases stayed unmatched. This CDR3 comprises 15 residues. CDR3 nucleotide sequence: TGTGCCAGCAGTTTAGGCCGGACAGGGGTGAATGAGCAGTTCTTC. It yields the protein CASSLGRTGVNEQFF.

The chain recombines TRBV10-2 with TRBJ2-7; 9 nucleotides agree with TRBD2. Germline V gene lookup returns CDR1 WSHSY and CDR2 SAAADI. V lost 4 bases and J lost 0; bases outside the gene matches: 1. The CDR3 totals 14 residues. The CDR3 loop is CASSVSGGSYEQYF. DNA for the CDR3: TGCGCCAGCAGTGTTAGCGGGGGCTCCTACGAGCAGTACTTC.

This chain connects TRBV20-1 to TRBJ2-1; D remains ambiguous. V was pared by 7 bases and J by 4 bases, with 8 bases between. In germline, CDR1 is DFQATT, CDR2 SNEGSKA (reference sequence). The CDR3 runs to 11 residues. CDR3 in DNA: TGCAGTGTCGGCGGTTACAATGAGCAGTTCTTC. This encodes CSVGGYNEQFF.

The chain couples TRBV4-2 to TRBJ2-7, with no clear D. The V gene's germline CDR1 is LGHNA and CDR2 YNFKEQ. Trimming pared 2 bases from V and 5 bases from J, leaving 13 bases between. The CDR3 is made up of 14 amino acids. In nucleotides, the CDR3 is TGTGCCAGCAGCCAACGAGGAAGGAGCGACGAGCAGTACTTC. Its translation: CASSQRGRSDEQYF.

The CDR3 is CASRGTGVSPEAFF. Here the CDR3 DNA reads TGTGCCAGCAGGGGGACAGGGGTGAGTCCTGAAGCTTTCTTT. The chain recombines TRBV2 with TRBJ1-1, with 10 bases matching TRBD1. This CDR3 spans 14 amino acids. Germline V CDR1 and CDR2: SNHLY, FYNNEI. J gave up 6 bases and V 6 bases, and 7 bases lay outside the gene matches.

This clone was counted once. The chain carries TRBV6-1 and TRBJ2-7; perhaps TRBD1 as D (7 bases). The CDR3 extends over 14 amino acids. Trimming took 5 bases from V and 7 from J, leaving 18 bases between them. Germline CDR1 and CDR2: MNHNS and SASEGT. The CDR3 region is CASSLRGTEGEQYF. Written as DNA, the CDR3 is TGTGCCAGCAGTCTACGGGGGACAGAAGGAGAGCAGTACTTC.

CDR3 region: CASSSPRTGFGETQYF. For the CDR3, the DNA is TGTGCCAGCAGCTCTCCTCGGACAGGGTTTGGCGAGACCCAGTACTTC. The genes are TRBV28 and TRBJ2-5; 8 bases match TRBD1. V shed 6 bases and J 5 bases; nucleotides not matched to a gene: 14. The CDR3 contains 16 residues. Germline V gene sequence: CDR1 MDHEN, CDR2 SYDVKM.